These 18 T cell receptor beta chains originate from one sample sequenced in a study of OX40 agonist ivuxolimab in advanced cancers. Method: immunoSEQ multiplex PCR; TCRdb's copy keeps in-frame clones and lacks some. Of tens of thousands of clones listed, roughly 84% were seen once; the top ten hold 15% to 20%. The sample here was CD4+ or CD8+ T cells sorted from blood, taken in a trial of the OX40 agonist ivuxolimab. All receptors derive from an adult with an advanced solid tumor such as melanoma, head and neck, liver or kidney cancer.

This chain connects TRBV7-9 to TRBJ1-6; possibly TRBD1 for D (6 bases). The germline V gene has CDR1 SEHNR and CDR2 FQNEAQ (reference sequence). V was cut by 5 bases and J by 6 bases, with 11 bases left in between. This CDR3 is 14 amino acids long. CDR3 nucleotide sequence: TGTGCCAGCAGCACTCGGGGGCTTAATTCACCCCTCCACTTT. This translates into CASSTRGLNSPLHF.

Here the CDR3 reads CASSWPAENTEAFF. DNA of the CDR3: TGTGCCAGCAGCTGGCCGGCGGAGAACACTGAAGCTTTCTTT. V is TRBV5-6 and J is TRBJ1-1; no clear D. The germline V and J ends were trimmed by 3 bases and 1 base, with 10 bases remaining between them. Germline CDR1 SGHDT, CDR2 YYEEEE. The CDR3 consists of 14 residues.

The V gene is TRBV28, the J gene TRBJ1-2; 7 nucleotides match TRBD1. The CDR3 runs to 13 residues. The germline gives CDR1 MDHEN, CDR2 SYDVKM. Trimming removed 6 bases from V and 4 bases from J; junction bases left unmatched: 5. The CDR3 DNA sequence: TGTGCCAGCAGCCCGGGACAGTTCTATGGCTACACCTTC. Translating it yields CASSPGQFYGYTF.

The chain employs TRBV6-5 and TRBJ1-1; no reliable D call. In germline, CDR1 is MNHEY, CDR2 SVGAGI. The CDR3 sequence is 15 residues long. The germline V and J ends were trimmed by 0 bases and 0 bases, with 8 bases remaining between them. The CDR3 DNA reads as TGTGCCAGCAGTTACTCGAAGGCGGTGAACACTGAAGCTTTCTTT. This encodes CASSYSKAVNTEAFF.

V usage is TRBV6-1 and J usage is TRBJ2-7; 7 bases are shared with TRBD1. The CDR3 contains 14 residues. From germline, CDR1 is MNHNS and CDR2 SASEGT. V lost 3 bases and J lost 0; bases outside the gene matches: 2. The chain's CDR3 is CASSDRQGSYEQYF. CDR3 nucleotide sequence: TGTGCCAGCAGTGACAGACAGGGCTCCTACGAGCAGTACTTC.

V usage is TRBV13 and J usage is TRBJ2-7; TRBD1 matches at 9 bases. Germline CDR1 reads PRHDT; CDR2 reads FYEKMQ (reference sequence). V shed 1 base, J shed 4 bases, and the junction held 14 bases outside the gene matches. The CDR3 covers 18 residues. In DNA form, the CDR3 reads TGTGCCAGCAGCTTAGTGGCACGAGGACAGGGGACGAATTACGAGCAGTACTTC. This encodes CASSLVARGQGTNYEQYF.

The chain links TRBV11-2 to TRBJ2-2; D is perhaps TRBD1 (5 bases). The CDR3 loop spans 14 amino acids. Trimming took 5 bases from V and 7 from J, leaving 14 bases between them. Germline V CDR1 and CDR2: SGHAT, FQNNGV. The CDR3 loop is CASSPGQGDGELFF. The CDR3 DNA reads as TGTGCCAGCAGCCCGGGCCAGGGTGACGGGGAGCTGTTTTTT. Filled out from reference TRBV11-2 and TRBJ2-2, the complete variable domain reads EAGVAQSPRYKIIEKRQSVAFWCNPISGHATLYWYQQILGQGPKLLIQFQNNGVVDDSQLPKDRFSAERLKGVDSTLKIQPAKLEDSAVYLCASSPGQGDGELFFGEGSRLTVL.

This clone was recorded once. The chain joins TRBV5-5 to TRBJ1-2, with D uncertain. With 5 bases removed from V and 4 bases from J, the gap between germline ends came to 27 bases. Germline-derived CDR1 and CDR2 are SGHKS and YYEKEE (reference sequence). The CDR3 length is 18 residues. The CDR3, as DNA: TGTGCCAGCAGGGATGACACATCCAATATGGGGATCCCCTATGGCTACACCTTC. It yields the protein CASRDDTSNMGIPYGYTF. The full variable domain, rest sourced from reference TRBV5-5 and TRBJ1-2, is DAGVTQSPTHLIKTRGQQVTLRCSPISGHKSVSWYQQVLGQGPQFIFQYYEKEERGRGNFPDRFSARQFPNYSSELNVNALLLGDSALYLCASRDDTSNMGIPYGYTFGSGTRLTVV.

This chain connects TRBV29-1 to TRBJ1-3; TRBD1 might be the D (6 bases). Trimming left V 3 bases short and J 2 bases short, with 23 bases between. Germline V gene sequence: CDR1 SQVTM, CDR2 ANQGSEA. The CDR3 sequence is 18 residues long. The CDR3 nucleotides read TGCAGCGTTGAGCCTGTCTCAGGGGCCGATGGCCCTGGAAACACCATATATTTT. It specifies CSVEPVSGADGPGNTIYF.

The chain employs TRBV28 and TRBJ1-1, with 9 bases matching TRBD1. CDR1 and CDR2 from the germline V gene are MDHEN and SYDVKM. The CDR3 is made up of 14 amino acids. V was clipped by 10 bases and J by 3 bases; unmatched bases: 9. CDR3 bases: TGTGCCACCTTCCTACAGGGGGCGTACACTGAAGCTTTCTTT. As protein: CATFLQGAYTEAFF.

The rearrangement links TRBV28 to TRBJ2-2; D not resolved. Trimming left V 4 bases short and J 2 bases short, with 5 bases between. Germline V CDR1 and CDR2: MDHEN, SYDVKM. This CDR3 spans 13 amino acids. The CDR3: CASSSRNTGELFF. CDR3 sequence (DNA): TGTGCCAGCAGTTCTCGAAACACCGGGGAGCTGTTTTTT.

The V call is TRBV30, the J call TRBJ1-1, with TRBD1 as a possible D gene (6 bases). The V and J ends lost 0 bases and 5 bases respectively, with 13 bases between them. This CDR3 is built from 14 residues. Per germline, CDR1 GTSNPN and CDR2 SVGIG (reference sequence). The CDR3 protein is CAWSVGGRGTEAFF. In nucleotides, the CDR3 is TGTGCCTGGAGTGTAGGGGGGCGAGGGACTGAAGCTTTCTTT.

This chain connects TRBV13 to TRBJ2-5; TRBD1 matches 7 bases. CDR3 length: 14 residues. V was clipped by 4 bases and J by 0 bases; unmatched bases: 2. Per the germline V gene, CDR1 is PRHDT and CDR2 is FYEKMQ (reference sequence). In DNA form, the CDR3 reads TGTGCCAGCAGCTCCACAGGGGACCAAGAGACCCAGTACTTC. Residues: CASSSTGDQETQYF.

This chain joins TRBV6-5 and TRBJ1-1, with D hard to call. Trimming took 6 bases from V and 0 from J, leaving 11 bases between them. Germline loops: CDR1 MNHEY, CDR2 SVGAGI. CDR3 length: 14 residues. The CDR3 DNA reads TGTGCCAGCAGCAACGAGGGCATGAACACTGAAGCTTTCTTT. Its translation: CASSNEGMNTEAFF.

This chain uses TRBV28 with TRBJ2-1; D possibly matches TRBD1 or TRBD2 (5 bases each). V shed 3 bases and J shed 6 bases, with 15 bases lying between them. Germline CDR1 is MDHEN and CDR2 is SYDVKM. The length of the CDR3 is 15 residues. The CDR3 bases are TGTGCCAGCAGTTTCAGGGCGGTGAGGGCCAATGAGCAGTTCTTC. Translation: CASSFRAVRANEQFF.

This chain uses TRBV28 with TRBJ1-2; the D gene is possibly TRBD1 (6 bases). The germline CDR1 and CDR2 sequences are MDHEN and SYDVKM. Trimming shortened V by 6 bases and J by 8 bases, and 25 bases separated the two germline ends. This CDR3 contains 16 residues. CDR3 bases: TGTGCCAGCAGGTTCCTACAGGGTTTGTACTTAGAGGGCTACACCTTC. It yields the protein CASRFLQGLYLEGYTF.

The V gene is TRBV19, the J gene TRBJ2-3; D is possibly TRBD1 (6 bases). V was cut by 9 bases and J by 6 bases, with 16 bases left in between. Germline V gene data show CDR1 as LNHDA and CDR2 as SQIVND (reference sequence). The CDR3 runs to 13 residues. The CDR3 is CASLGTWEDTQYF. Here the CDR3 DNA reads TGTGCCAGCCTTGGGACATGGGAGGATACGCAGTATTTT.

V is TRBV7-8 and J is TRBJ2-1; D could derive from TRBD1 or TRBD2 (6 bases each). The V gene's germline CDR1 is SGHVS and CDR2 FQNEAQ. The CDR3 loop spans 15 amino acids. Trimming shortened V by 4 bases and J by 3 bases, and 13 bases separated the two germline ends. The CDR3 DNA sequence: TGTGCCAGCAGCTCATTCAAGGGGGGCTACAATGAGCAGTTCTTC. This encodes CASSSFKGGYNEQFF.